This entry lists 26 T cell receptor beta chains sequenced from one sample in a study of T cells after yellow fever vaccination. One entry per CDR3 protein results from TCRdb running MiXCR on the 5' RACE reads. The profile covers over 150,000 distinct CDR3 sequences, with 6.2% appearing a single time and 2.9% taken by the ten largest. Specimen: CD4+ T cells sorted from PBMCs, collected on the day of the first yellow fever vaccination. The receptors shown here come from a man aged 18 to 35 who received the YFV17D yellow fever vaccine.

This clonotype was seen more than once but under ten times. V is TRBV4-3 and J is TRBJ2-5, with 11 nucleotides matching TRBD1. The CDR3 is 17 residues long. Germline lookup yields CDR1 LGHNA and CDR2 YSLEER. The J segment lost 2 bases and the V segment lost 4 bases, leaving 9 bases of the junction unmatched. The CDR3 loop reads CASSRWGRDRGQETQYF. The CDR3 DNA follows: TGCGCCAGCAGCCGATGGGGTCGGGACAGGGGGCAAGAGACCCAGTACTTC.

Ten or more counts support this clonotype. The rearrangement links TRBV24-1 to TRBJ2-1; 8 bases align to TRBD2. Per germline, CDR1 KGHDR and CDR2 SFDVKD. The CDR3 has 14 amino acids. J was trimmed by 1 base and V by 6 bases; bases with no gene match: 1. The CDR3 region has the DNA TGTGCCACCAGTCCTAGCGGGTCCTACAATGAGCAGTTCTTC. This codes for CATSPSGSYNEQFF.

The table lists this clonotype with many counts. The gene calls are TRBV12-3 or TRBV12-4 and TRBJ1-4; D gene ambiguous. This CDR3 spans 12 amino acids. V was clipped by 6 bases and J by 6 bases, with 8 bases between them. The CDR3 protein is CASRGFDEKLFF. CDR3 nucleotide sequence: TGTGCCAGCAGGGGTTTCGATGAAAAACTGTTTTTT.

This clonotype was detected ten times or more. The chain uses TRBV7-2 and TRBJ2-4; the D call may be TRBD1 or TRBD2 (5 bases each). V lost 1 base to trimming and J lost 1 base, with 14 bases between them. This CDR3 has 17 residues. CDR1 is SGHTA, CDR2 FQGNSA, per germline. This CDR3 is CASSLEGGSGAKNIQYF. Written as DNA, the CDR3 is TGTGCCAGCAGCTTAGAGGGCGGGTCAGGGGCCAAAAACATTCAGTACTTC.

The V call is TRBV7-2, the J call TRBJ2-7; D not certain. This CDR3 comprises 12 residues. In germline, CDR1 is SGHTA, CDR2 FQGNSA. Trimming removed 8 bases from V and 4 bases from J, with 12 bases in between. The CDR3 protein is CASGRPVYEQYF. The CDR3, as DNA: TGTGCCAGCGGCAGGCCGGTTTACGAGCAGTACTTC.

This rearrangement joins TRBV29-1 to TRBJ2-3; D is uncertain. The CDR3 has 13 amino acids. Germline V gene data show CDR1 as SQVTM and CDR2 as ANQGSEA. V lost 4 bases and J 4 bases, leaving 12 bases between the germline ends. CDR3 bases: TGCAGCGTTGTTCGAGAATTTCCAGATACGCAGTATTTT. Encoded protein: CSVVREFPDTQYF.

This clonotype turned up a few times. A read error may produce the germline difference seen at one junction end. The chain employs TRBV7-7 and TRBJ2-2; possible D gene TRBD1, 6 bases. Germline V lookup: CDR1 SSHAT, CDR2 FNYEAQ (reference sequence). This CDR3 is 14 amino acids long. This CDR3 reads CASSPSTGTGELFF. CDR3 bases: TGTGCTAGCAGCCCGAGCACAGGGACCGGGGAGCTGTTTTTT.

The table lists this clonotype with a few counts. The rearrangement links TRBV18 to TRBJ1-2; TRBD1 matches 7 bases. Per the germline V gene, CDR1 is KGHSH and CDR2 is LQKENI. The length of the CDR3 is 13 residues. With 5 bases clipped from V and 2 bases from J, the junction kept 2 bases outside the gene matches. CDR3: CASSGQENYGYTF. The CDR3 bases are TGTGCCAGCTCAGGACAGGAAAACTATGGCTACACCTTC.

Ten or more counts support this clonotype. The CDR3 nucleotides are TGTGCCAGCAGTGGGACAGGGTTGGAGACCCAGTACTTC. This gives the protein CASSGTGLETQYF. The chain employs TRBV6-1 and TRBJ2-5, with 8 nucleotides matching TRBD1. The CDR3 sequence is 13 residues long. Trimming took 4 bases from V and 5 from J; bases not matched to a gene: 3. The V gene's germline CDR1 is MNHNS and CDR2 SASEGT.

There are many counts of this clonotype. The rearrangement joins TRBV2 to TRBJ2-3; D tentatively fits TRBD1 or TRBD2 (6 bases each). The CDR3 has 14 amino acids. CDR1 SNHLY and CDR2 FYNNEI come from the germline V gene. V was trimmed by 10 bases and J by 4 bases, leaving 18 bases between them. The CDR3 DNA sequence: TGTGCCATCGAGGGAGCTAGGGGGGCAGATACGCAGTATTTT. This sequence encodes CAIEGARGADTQYF.

V gene TRBV11-1 combines with J gene TRBJ2-3; D not resolved. V lost 4 bases and J 5 bases, leaving 7 bases between the germline ends. Germline V gives CDR1 SGHAT, CDR2 FQDESV (reference sequence). The CDR3 totals 12 residues. The CDR3 sequence is CASSSERDTQYF. The CDR3 nucleotides read TGTGCCAGCAGCTCGGAGCGAGATACGCAGTATTTT.

In the case of this clonotype: Since a much larger clone is just one base distant, this may be a read error. The chain recombines TRBV12-3 or TRBV12-4 with TRBJ2-5; tentative D call: TRBD1 (6 bases). CDR3 size: 13 residues. The CDR3 spells CASSFDRQDTQYF. The CDR3 nucleotides are TGTGCCAGCAGTTTCGACAGGCAAGACACCCAGTACTTC.

The CDR3 DNA reads TGCAGTGCTAGAGTAGTCGGACAGGCCCATGAAAAACTGTTTTTT. Translation gives CSARVVGQAHEKLFF. The rearrangement links TRBV20-1 to TRBJ1-4; TRBD1 agrees at 7 bases. Unmatched junction bases numbered 8, after V lost 1 base and J lost 6 bases. The CDR3 is 15 amino acids. CDR1 and CDR2 from the germline V gene are DFQATT and SNEGSKA (reference sequence).

The chain carries TRBV5-1 and TRBJ1-4; the match to TRBD1 covers 11 bases. The CDR3 has 16 residues. Trimming took 0 bases from V and 8 from J; bases not matched to a gene: 6. The germline CDR1 and CDR2 sequences are SGHRS and YFSETQ. The CDR3 loop reads CASSLGWTGGEEKLFF. Here the CDR3 DNA reads TGCGCCAGCAGCTTGGGATGGACAGGGGGCGAAGAAAAACTGTTTTTT.

This clonotype occurred many times. This chain uses TRBV5-1 with TRBJ2-5; D call uncertain. V lost 4 bases and J 4 bases, leaving 14 bases between the germline ends. Germline V gene sequence: CDR1 SGHRS, CDR2 YFSETQ. The CDR3 is 14 amino acids. CDR3 amino acids: CASSPDPNTETQYF. The CDR3 nucleotides are TGCGCCAGCAGCCCGGACCCGAACACAGAGACCCAGTACTTC. The whole variable domain, filled in from reference TRBV5-1 and TRBJ2-5, reads KAGVTQTPRYLIKTRGQQVTLSCSPISGHRSVSWYQQTPGQGLQFLFEYFSETQRNKGNFPGRFSGRQFSNSRSEMNVSTLELGDSALYLCASSPDPNTETQYFGPGTRLLVL.

This clonotype was found many times. This chain joins TRBV10-3 and TRBJ1-2; the D is unclear. Trimming cost V 6 bases and J 6 bases, with 11 bases left between them. Germline assignment: CDR1 ENHRY and CDR2 SYGVKD. The CDR3 is 12 amino acids. The CDR3 DNA follows: TGTGCCATCAGGGAGCAAAAGGATGGCTACACCTTC. Amino acid sequence: CAIREQKDGYTF.

This clonotype was recorded at least ten times. The V call is TRBV27, the J call TRBJ2-5, with D perhaps matching TRBD1 (5 bases). Germline V gives CDR1 MNHEY, CDR2 SMNVEV (reference sequence). With 4 bases removed from V and 3 bases from J, the gap between germline ends came to 12 bases. CDR3 length: 14 residues. The CDR3 DNA follows: TGTGCCAGCAGTTCTCCAGGGCGAGAAGAGACCCAGTACTTC. This sequence encodes CASSSPGREETQYF.

Only a few counts were recorded for this clonotype. The CDR3 protein is CAKTGELFF. CDR3 sequence (DNA): TGCGCCAAAACCGGGGAGCTGTTTTTT. This chain joins TRBV5-1 and TRBJ2-2; no definite D call. The V gene lost 9 bases and the J gene lost 5 bases, with 2 bases spanning the gap. Germline-derived CDR1 and CDR2 are SGHRS and YFSETQ. The CDR3 spans 9 residues.

This clonotype was detected only a few times. This chain links TRBV5-1 with TRBJ2-1, with TRBD2 as a possible D gene (6 bases). Germline V lookup: CDR1 SGHRS, CDR2 YFSETQ. Trimming removed 4 bases at V and 0 bases at J, with 8 bases between. This CDR3 is 14 amino acids long. Written as DNA, the CDR3 is TGCGCCAGCAGCGGGGGGAGCTCCTACAATGAGCAGTTCTTC. Translation: CASSGGSSYNEQFF.

In this sample, this clonotype turned up many times. The chain recombines TRBV19 with TRBJ1-2; TRBD1 aligns across 7 bases. The germline V gene encodes CDR1 LNHDA and CDR2 SQIVND (reference sequence). This CDR3 comprises 12 residues. J lost 4 bases, V lost 5 bases, and 1 base had no gene match. The CDR3 coding sequence is TGTGCCAGTAGTGGGACAGCCTATGGCTACACCTTC. This codes for CASSGTAYGYTF.

This clonotype was observed many times. This chain connects TRBV12-3 or TRBV12-4 to TRBJ1-1; D possibly corresponds to TRBD1 (5 bases). The CDR3 sequence is 13 residues long. V was trimmed by 5 bases and J by 5 bases, leaving 12 bases between them. The CDR3 nucleotides are TGTGCCAGCAGTCCCCGGGACGGGACTGAAGCTTTCTTT. It specifies CASSPRDGTEAFF.

This clonotype was observed a few times. This chain links TRBV6-2 or TRBV6-3 with TRBJ1-5; D not resolved. Germline V gene lookup returns CDR1 MNHEY and CDR2 SVGEGT. The CDR3 length is 14 residues. Trimming took off 5 bases at V and 3 bases at J, with 11 bases between the two ends. The CDR3 DNA is TGTGCCAGCAGTCCCAACTGGAACAATCAGCCCCAGCATTTT. Residues: CASSPNWNNQPQHF.

This clonotype appeared many times. This chain connects TRBV29-1 to TRBJ2-2, with D hard to call. The ends were cut back, 5 bases at V and 1 base at J, with 11 bases in the middle. From germline, CDR1 is SQVTM and CDR2 ANQGSEA. The CDR3 runs to 14 residues. In nucleotides, the CDR3 is TGCAGCGTTCGAGGTCCAGGGAACACCGGGGAGCTGTTTTTT. It specifies CSVRGPGNTGELFF.

In this sample, this clonotype turned up a few times. The chain joins TRBV5-4 to TRBJ2-1; TRBD2 matches 13 bases. Germline-derived CDR1 and CDR2 are SGHNT and YYREEE (reference sequence). V lost 4 bases to trimming and J lost 10 bases; unmatched junction nucleotides: 8. The CDR3 loop spans 15 amino acids. CDR3 coding DNA: TGTGCCAGCAGCCGGGGACTAGCGGGGTGGGGGGAGCAGTTCTTC. Amino acids: CASSRGLAGWGEQFF.

This clonotype was counted ten times or more. The CDR3 sequence is CASSKEGGGSYNEQFF. As DNA, the CDR3 is TGTGCCAGCAGCAAAGAAGGGGGTGGATCCTACAATGAGCAGTTCTTC. J is TRBJ2-1 and V is TRBV21-1; the table's D call, TRBD1, was not checked against the DNA. TRBV21-1 is described as a pseudogene. The CDR3 has 16 residues.

This clonotype was seen more than once but under ten times. V usage is TRBV18 and J usage is TRBJ1-1; 9 nucleotides align to TRBD1. This CDR3 region has 16 residues. Germline lookup yields CDR1 KGHSH and CDR2 LQKENI. V lost 6 bases to trimming and J lost 13 bases; unmatched junction nucleotides: 21. The CDR3 region has the DNA TGTGCCAGCTCCCCTGGGAGACAGGGGGTCGCCATTACTCTTTTCTTT. This sequence encodes CASSPGRQGVAITLFF.